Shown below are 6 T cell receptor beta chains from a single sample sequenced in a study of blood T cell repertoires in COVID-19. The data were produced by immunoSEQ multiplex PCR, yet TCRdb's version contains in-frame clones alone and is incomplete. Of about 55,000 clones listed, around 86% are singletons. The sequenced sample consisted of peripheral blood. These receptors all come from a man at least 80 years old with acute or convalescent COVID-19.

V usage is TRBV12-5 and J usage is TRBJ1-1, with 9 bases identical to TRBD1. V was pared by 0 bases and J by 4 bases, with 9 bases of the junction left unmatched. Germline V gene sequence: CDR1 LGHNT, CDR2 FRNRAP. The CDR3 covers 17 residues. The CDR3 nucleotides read TGTGCTAGTGGTTTGGTTACCGGGACAGGGTCCCCCACTGAAGCTTTCTTT. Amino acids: CASGLVTGTGSPTEAFF.

CDR3 protein: CASSEFGSEAFF. The CDR3 coding sequence is TGCGCCAGCAGTGAGTTCGGGTCTGAAGCTTTCTTT. The V gene is TRBV10-2, the J gene TRBJ1-1; no firm D call. CDR1 and CDR2 from the germline V gene are WSHSY and SAAADI. The V end was cut by 1 base, the J end by 6 bases, with 6 bases between. The CDR3 is 12 residues long.

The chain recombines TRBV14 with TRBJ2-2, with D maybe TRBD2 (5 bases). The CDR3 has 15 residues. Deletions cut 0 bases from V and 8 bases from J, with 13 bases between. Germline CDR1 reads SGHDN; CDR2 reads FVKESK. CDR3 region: CASSQDRPGRGELFF. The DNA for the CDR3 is TGTGCCAGCAGCCAAGATAGGCCGGGGAGAGGGGAGCTGTTTTTT.

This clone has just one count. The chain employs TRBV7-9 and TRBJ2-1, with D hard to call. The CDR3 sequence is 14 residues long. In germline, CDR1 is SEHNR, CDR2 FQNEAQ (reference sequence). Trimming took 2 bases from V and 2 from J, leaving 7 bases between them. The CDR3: CASSLTGPYNEQFF. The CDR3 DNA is TGTGCCAGCAGCTTAACGGGTCCCTACAATGAGCAGTTCTTC.

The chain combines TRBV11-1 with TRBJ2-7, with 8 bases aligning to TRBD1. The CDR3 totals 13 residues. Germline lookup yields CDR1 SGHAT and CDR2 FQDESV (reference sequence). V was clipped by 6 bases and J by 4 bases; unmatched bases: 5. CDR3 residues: CASRRDRGYEQYF. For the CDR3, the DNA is TGTGCCAGCAGACGAGACAGGGGTTACGAGCAGTACTTC.

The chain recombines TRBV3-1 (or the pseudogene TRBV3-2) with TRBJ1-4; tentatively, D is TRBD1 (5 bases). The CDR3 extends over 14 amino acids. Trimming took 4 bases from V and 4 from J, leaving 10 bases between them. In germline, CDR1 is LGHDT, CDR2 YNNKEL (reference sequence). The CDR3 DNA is TGTGCCAGCAGCCTAAGGGGCAGTAATGAAAAACTGTTTTTT. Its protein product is CASSLRGSNEKLFF.